Sequencing of this TCR beta chain was carried out in a study of T cells after yellow fever vaccination. This CDR3 comprises 12 residues. Trimming removed 4 bases from V and 6 bases from J, with 7 bases in between. Germline loops: CDR1 SGHDT, CDR2 YYEEEE. General observations from the study: Clones from primary vaccination mostly reappeared after the booster (roughly 97% CD4, over 85% CD8).

Regarding this clonotype: What it binds is unknown.

A process of 5'RACE template switching, which added a universal primer site and UMIs, was used to make TCR cDNA. One entry per CDR3 protein results from TCRdb running MiXCR on the 5' RACE reads. The sample has about 260,000 distinct CDR3 sequences, about 5.2% seen once; the top ten hold approximately 3.5%. The material was CD4+ T cells sorted from PBMCs, obtained on the day of the yellow fever booster vaccination. The rearrangement uses TRBV5-6 and TRBJ2-2; D call uncertain. This TCR came from a man in his late teens or twenties who received the YFV17D yellow fever vaccine. The CDR3 reads CASSLRPGELFF. Here the CDR3 DNA reads TGTGCCAGCAGCCTAAGACCCGGGGAGCTGTTTTTT.